These 26 T cell receptor beta chains originate from one sample sequenced in a study of shared clonotypes between healthy human individuals. Generated by immunoSEQ multiplex PCR, the TCRdb table keeps only in-frame clones and is missing some. The profile covers about 680,000 clones, with about 74% appearing a single time and approximately 1.7% taken by the ten largest. Material for sequencing was memory CD4+ T cells sorted from blood. The subset here: CD45RA-negative fraction. The origin of the receptors is a woman in her 30s in good health.

The rearrangement uses TRBV28 and TRBJ2-7, with 12 bases matching TRBD1. The CDR3 is made up of 16 amino acids. Germline-derived CDR1 and CDR2 are MDHEN and SYDVKM. The V and J ends lost 6 bases and 5 bases, in that order; junction bases with no gene match: 11. CDR3 bases: TGTGCCAGCAGCCCCGAAAGGGACAGGGGGCTTCACGAGCAGTACTTC. It encodes CASSPERDRGLHEQYF.

In nucleotides, the CDR3 is TGCGCCAGCAGCGCCGGGACTAGCGGGGGACACAATGAGCAGTTCTTC. It translates to CASSAGTSGGHNEQFF. The V call is TRBV5-1, the J call TRBJ2-1; the match to TRBD2 covers 14 bases. The V gene end was trimmed by 4 bases and the J gene end by 5 bases; junction bases not matched to a gene: 5. The CDR3 extends over 16 amino acids. CDR1 is SGHRS and CDR2 is YFSETQ in the germline V gene.

The chain is built from TRBV7-2 and TRBJ1-4; D is perhaps TRBD1 (6 bases). Germline V gives CDR1 SGHTA, CDR2 FQGNSA. Trimming stripped 7 bases from V and 3 bases from J, with 12 bases between. The CDR3 has 14 amino acids. The CDR3 sequence: CASTNRAANEKLFF. DNA of the CDR3: TGTGCCAGCACCAACAGGGCTGCTAATGAAAAACTGTTTTTT.

The V and J genes are TRBV5-1 and TRBJ2-1; D gene ambiguous. The CDR3 runs 11 residues. The V end lost 5 bases, the J end lost 9 bases, and 9 bases lay between the germline ends. Germline CDR1 is SGHRS and CDR2 is YFSETQ. The CDR3 sequence: CASSEAREQFF. For the CDR3, the DNA is TGCGCCAGCAGTGAAGCTCGTGAGCAGTTCTTC.

V is TRBV19 and J is TRBJ1-5; a weak D match, TRBD1 (6 bases). V was pared by 5 bases and J by 3 bases, with 20 bases between. This CDR3 region has 17 residues. Germline-derived CDR1 and CDR2 are LNHDA and SQIVND (reference sequence). DNA for the CDR3: TGTGCCAGTAGTCTACCTCGGGCAGGGGCTTTCAATCAGCCCCAGCATTTT. Translated, it gives CASSLPRAGAFNQPQHF.

There are a few counts of this clone. This chain joins TRBV11-2 and TRBJ2-7, with a tentative D call TRBD2 (5 bases). CDR3 length equals 15 residues. V was cut by 3 bases and J by 3 bases, with 15 bases left in between. In germline, CDR1 is SGHAT, CDR2 FQNNGV. The CDR3 sequence: CASSLGWRALYEQYF. The CDR3 DNA follows: TGTGCCAGCAGCTTGGGGTGGCGGGCCCTCTACGAGCAGTACTTC.

The gene calls are TRBV18 and TRBJ1-4, with TRBD1 identical over 9 bases. The CDR3 has 15 amino acids. V lost 6 bases to trimming and J lost 8 bases; unmatched junction nucleotides: 10. Per the germline V gene, CDR1 is KGHSH and CDR2 is LQKENI. CDR3 amino acids: CASSAQQGAIEKLFF. DNA of the CDR3: TGTGCCAGCTCGGCGCAACAGGGGGCTATAGAAAAACTGTTTTTT.

The gene calls are TRBV6-1 and TRBJ2-7, with 9 positions matching TRBD2. The CDR3 is made up of 16 amino acids. With V trimmed by 2 bases and J by 5 bases, 10 bases remained unmatched. Per the germline V gene, CDR1 is MNHNS and CDR2 is SASEGT. The CDR3 here is CASSEPGTSLMNEQYF. In DNA form, the CDR3 reads TGTGCCAGCAGTGAACCGGGGACTAGCTTAATGAACGAGCAGTACTTC.

The chain has TRBV19 and TRBJ2-7; possibly TRBD1 for D (7 bases). This CDR3 region has 13 residues. Germline V CDR1 and CDR2: LNHDA, SQIVND (reference sequence). V lost 7 bases to trimming and J lost 6 bases, with 16 bases between them. The CDR3 loop is CASTGGLISEQYF. DNA for the CDR3: TGTGCCAGTACAGGGGGGTTAATTAGCGAGCAGTACTTC.

This chain's CDR3 is CASSLNWNNQPQHF. In DNA, the CDR3 is TGTGCCAGCAGTCTAAACTGGAACAATCAGCCCCAGCATTTT. This rearrangement joins TRBV6-1 to TRBJ1-5; D call uncertain. The CDR3 spans 14 residues. Between the trimmed V and J ends, which lost 5 bases and 3 bases, there was a span of 11 bases. CDR1 and CDR2 from the germline V gene are MNHNS and SASEGT.

This chain connects TRBV5-6 to TRBJ2-1; no reliable D call. With 2 bases removed from V and 5 bases from J, the gap between germline ends came to 14 bases. Germline lookup yields CDR1 SGHDT and CDR2 YYEEEE. The CDR3 is 15 residues long. CDR3 residues: CASSFSVGHHNEQFF. CDR3 nucleotide sequence: TGTGCCAGCAGCTTTTCGGTCGGTCATCACAATGAGCAGTTCTTC.

The chain couples TRBV7-9 to TRBJ1-5; D unresolved. Germline values: CDR1 SEHNR, CDR2 FQNEAQ (reference sequence). Deletions cut 3 bases from V and 7 bases from J, with 7 bases between. The CDR3 spans 12 residues. CDR3 sequence (DNA): TGTGCCAGCAGCTTTAGTAGGCAGCCCCAGCATTTT. Its translation: CASSFSRQPQHF.

Comments on this clone: This CDR3 is also generated by other DNA sequences in the sample. The gene calls are TRBV28 and TRBJ2-7; tentative D call: TRBD2 (5 bases). Germline CDR1 MDHEN, CDR2 SYDVKM. The germline V and J ends were trimmed by 6 bases and 4 bases, with 16 bases remaining between them. The CDR3 is made up of 14 amino acids. The CDR3 DNA follows: TGTGCCAGCAGCCTCTCTGGGAGATTGTACGAGCAGTACTTC. As protein: CASSLSGRLYEQYF.

The CDR3 region has the DNA TGCAGCGTTGCCACTAGCGGGAACGATGAGCAGTTCTTC. The encoded protein is CSVATSGNDEQFF. This chain uses TRBV29-1 with TRBJ2-1; 10 nucleotides line up with TRBD2. The CDR3 runs 13 residues. CDR1 SQVTM and CDR2 ANQGSEA come from the germline V gene. The trim removed 4 bases at V and 8 bases at J, leaving 5 bases unmatched.

The chain recombines TRBV28 with TRBJ2-6; 8 bases align to TRBD1. Germline V gives CDR1 MDHEN, CDR2 SYDVKM. The V gene end was trimmed by 6 bases and the J gene end by 0 bases; junction bases not matched to a gene: 10. The CDR3 consists of 18 residues. The CDR3 here is CASSSRGTGLSGANVLTF. The CDR3 DNA reads as TGTGCCAGCAGCTCGAGGGGGACAGGACTCTCTGGGGCCAACGTCCTGACTTTC.

A word on this clone: This probably arose from a read error, given a far larger clone one base away. The rearrangement joins TRBV11-2 to TRBJ2-7; 12 nucleotides match TRBD1. The germline V gene has CDR1 SGHAT and CDR2 FQNNGV. This CDR3 region has 17 residues. For the CDR3, the DNA is TGTGCCAACAGCTTCACCGGGACAGGGGGCATGAGGGACGAGCAGTACTTC. This encodes CANSFTGTGGMRDEQYF.

The CDR3 nucleotides read TGTGCCAGCAGTCCTATAACCAGGGGGGCTGAAGCTTTCTTT. Protein product: CASSPITRGAEAFF. The gene calls are TRBV28 and TRBJ1-1; 7 nucleotides align to TRBD1. V lost 5 bases, J lost 6 bases, and 9 bases stayed unmatched. The CDR3 totals 14 residues. Germline V gives CDR1 MDHEN, CDR2 SYDVKM.

The V gene is TRBV27, the J gene TRBJ2-7; D not certain. Germline assignment: CDR1 MNHEY and CDR2 SMNVEV (reference sequence). The CDR3 length is 12 residues. The V end lost 7 bases, the J end lost 6 bases, and 13 bases lay between the germline ends. The CDR3: CASTLLSGEQYF. Here the CDR3 DNA reads TGTGCCAGCACCCTCCTAAGTGGCGAGCAGTACTTC.

The J gene is TRBJ1-5, the V gene TRBV28, with a possible D match to TRBD1 (5 bases). V was pared by 2 bases and J by 7 bases, with 12 bases between. The germline V gene has CDR1 MDHEN and CDR2 SYDVKM. CDR3 length: 14 amino acids. In DNA form, the CDR3 reads TGTGCCAGCAGTTTAATGGGGGGAGGCCAGCCCCAGCATTTT. As protein: CASSLMGGGQPQHF.

The J gene is TRBJ2-2, the V gene TRBV27; D remains unclear. The CDR3 contains 12 residues. Germline CDR1 MNHEY, CDR2 SMNVEV (reference sequence). V was pared by 5 bases and J by 4 bases, with 5 bases between. CDR3 DNA sequence: TGTGCCAGCAGTCACAGCACCGGGGAGCTGTTTTTT. As protein: CASSHSTGELFF.

V gene TRBV11-2 combines with J gene TRBJ1-1; TRBD1 aligns across 8 bases. The CDR3 runs 16 residues. CDR1 SGHAT and CDR2 FQNNGV come from the germline V gene. The V segment lost 5 bases and the J segment 5 bases; nucleotides outside the gene matches: 13. The CDR3 sequence: CASSAQFQGALTEAFF. CDR3 in DNA: TGTGCCAGCAGCGCTCAATTCCAGGGGGCGTTGACTGAAGCTTTCTTT.

Points on this clone: A read error is likely here: a far larger clone is one base away. The rearrangement uses TRBV7-9 and TRBJ1-1, with TRBD1 as a possible D gene (5 bases). The CDR3 is 13 amino acids. Per germline, CDR1 SEHNR and CDR2 FQNEAQ (reference sequence). Deletions cut 2 bases from V and 4 bases from J, with 8 bases between. The CDR3 bases are TGTGCCAGCAGCTTAATGGGGGGCACTGAAGCTTTCTTT. Encoded protein: CASSLMGGTEAFF.

The chain combines TRBV28 with TRBJ2-7; 8 nucleotides align to TRBD2. With 8 bases clipped from V and 5 bases from J, the junction kept 8 bases outside the gene matches. This CDR3 has 13 residues. The V gene's germline CDR1 is MDHEN and CDR2 SYDVKM. Here the CDR3 DNA reads TGTGCCAGCGCCCCCCCGGGGGGGCACGAGCAGTACTTC. This encodes CASAPPGGHEQYF.

This clone was found once. The V and J genes are TRBV4-1 and TRBJ2-1; no clear D. Germline CDR1 and CDR2: MGHRA and YSYEKL. The V end lost 2 bases, the J end lost 3 bases, and 5 bases lay between the germline ends. The CDR3 is made up of 13 amino acids. The CDR3 bases are TGCGCCAGCAGCCAACTATTCTACAATGAGCAGTTCTTC. This gives the protein CASSQLFYNEQFF.

The J gene is TRBJ2-7, the V gene TRBV6-1; 11 nucleotides line up with TRBD1. J was trimmed by 2 bases and V by 6 bases; bases with no gene match: 3. From germline, CDR1 is MNHNS and CDR2 SASEGT. The CDR3 has 14 residues. In DNA, the CDR3 is TGTGCCAGCAGCGAGGGACAGGGGGCCTACGAGCAGTACTTC. Protein product: CASSEGQGAYEQYF.

This chain connects TRBV4-1 to TRBJ2-7, with 7 bases fitting TRBD2. CDR3 length: 17 residues. CDR1 and CDR2 from the germline V gene are MGHRA and YSYEKL. J lost 0 bases, V lost 0 bases, and 8 bases had no gene match. The CDR3 loop is CASSQDRWAGVSYEQYF. The DNA for the CDR3 is TGCGCCAGCAGCCAAGATCGTTGGGCGGGGGTCTCCTACGAGCAGTACTTC.